This entry describes one T cell receptor (beta chain). Its antigen has not been determined. It has no much larger one-base neighbor in the sample; base qualities were not kept. Library preparation was by the immunoSEQ multiplex PCR assay. RNA was extracted from all samples and reverse transcribed into cDNA as template for TCR sequencing. SuperScript III was used for first-strand cDNA synthesis, primed with a 2:1 mix of oligo-dT and random hexamers. A synthetic immune receptor repertoire was used to measure amplification bias, and any remaining bias was corrected computationally. Regarding the original processing steps: Raw reads were preprocessed to remove errors, and CDR3 was defined by IMGT conventions from the conserved cysteine to phenylalanine. Clonality was computed as 1 minus the Shannon entropy, with the entropy normalized by log2 of the number of productive unique TCRs. Whether scalp clones were CD4 or CD8 was inferred by matching scalp TCRbeta sequences against CD4 and CD8 repertoires sorted from blood. TCRdb's version of the immuneACCESS table is confined to in-frame rearrangements and falls short of the full clone set. An unresolved V gene accounts for under half of the shortfall where checked; the remainder is of unknown origin. V and J calls and clone size are those listed in that table; D and trimming were worked out from the DNA. This sample lists 90,000 to 120,000 clones; about 83% were detected once. Roughly a quarter of the sample comes from the top ten.

Reading the label with the study, this specimen's time point is: 24 weeks on oral tofacitinib. The treatment or condition label, read with the paper, signifies: oral pan-JAK inhibitor, 5-10 mg twice daily. Peripheral blood and lesional scalp punch biopsies were obtained from patients with alopecia areata. PBMCs were isolated by density centrifugation and stained for CD3, CD4 and CD8, after which CD4+ and CD8+ T cells were sorted on a FACSAria. This record comes from a study of CD8+ T cells in alopecia areata (dated by TCRdb to the late 2010s). Background for the entire study: Treated patients were enrolled in an open-label pilot trial of oral tofacitinib, 5 to 10 mg twice daily, for moderate-to-severe alopecia areata. RNA was obtained with the PAXgene miRNA kit for fixed scalp, the miRNeasy kit for PBMCs, and the RNeasy kit for mouse skin. Scalp clonality was compared across normal scalp (n=4), patchy alopecia areata scalp (n=8), and alopecia totalis/universalis scalp (n=8). Patients stayed on tofacitinib for 6 to 18 months and then had 6 months of follow-up off drug so that delayed response and recurrence could be assessed. Biopsies were taken from tofacitinib-treated patients at baseline and again at 4 and 24 weeks into treatment, and several of those patients also had a later scalp biopsy. TCRbeta CDR3 regions were amplified by immunoSEQ multiplex PCR using 35 Vbeta forward and 13 Jbeta reverse primers. In treated patients, disease severity was measured using the SALT score, which gives the percentage of scalp surface area affected. The study used high-throughput TCRbeta sequencing to examine T cell clonal expansion in alopecia areata, in both the C3H/HeJ mouse model and human patients. Human TCRbeta sequencing covered scalp tissue and sorted CD4+ and CD8+ peripheral blood T cells from patchy and totalis/universalis alopecia areata patients and healthy controls. Results and caveats for the whole study, not just this receptor: Compared with normal scalp, lesional scalp had higher clonality and more expanded CD8+ clones, particularly in alopecia totalis/universalis, a pattern that suggests antigenic drive. Compared with mice, TCR sequences shared between patients were less clear, possibly partly because of HLA diversity across the patient population. Unlike mouse skin, where gammadelta T cells dominate, normal human skin contains resident alphabeta T cells that get sequenced too, which complicates analysis of the scalp TCR repertoire. Because the treated cohort was small and included a single nonresponder, larger studies are needed to assess links between baseline CD8+ expansion and response. Many expanded lesional clones were found to persist in scalp and blood during tofacitinib treatment, and relapse after treatment cessation may be partly explained by this persistence. Tofacitinib significantly decreased scalp clonality and the number of expanded CD8+ clones among the top 100 scalp clones.

The CDR3, cysteine through phenylalanine, is 16 amino acids long. Left in the record is the CDR3 DNA by itself, 48 bases read in frame from the first base. CDR1 is given as MGHRA and CDR2 as YSYEKL, both from the germline V gene. Relative to germline, V is missing 4 bases and J is missing 5 bases, with 10 bases of the junction outside any gene match. The source of this sequence is a human donor with alopecia areata. This specimen consisted of CD8+ T cells sorted from blood, obtained at week 24, from a patient treated with tofacitinib. This chain is built from TRBV4-1 and TRBJ2-5, with 10 central nucleotides matching TRBD2. In nucleotides, the sequence is TGCGCCAGCAGCCCCCCCCAGCGGGGGGGCCGGGAGACCCAGTACTTC. It codes for CASSPPQRGGRETQYF.